This TCR beta chain appears in the sequencing data of a study of chemoradiotherapy in HPV16-positive cancers. Findings and caveats of the study: Only a couple of HPV16-positive patients supplied the functional HPV-specificity definition. During treatment, candidate HPV-specific clones and E7-related motifs expanded in tumor.

The assay was immunoSEQ multiplex PCR, and TCRdb's table has in-frame clones only and misses some. The data contain tens of thousands of clones, 80% to 90% of them singletons. This clone is a singleton in its sample. Its antigen is not known. This CDR3 is 16 amino acids long. CDR1 SGHRS and CDR2 YFSETQ come from the germline V gene. Trimming removed 5 bases from V and 7 bases from J; junction bases left unmatched: 12. The sequence was obtained from a human donor with HPV-associated anogenital cancer. The source was blood, collected from a patient who underwent chemoradiotherapy. The chain couples TRBV5-1 to TRBJ1-6, with 7 bases identical to TRBD1. The CDR3 spells CASRVVDGTENSPLHF. DNA for the CDR3: TGCGCCAGCAGGGTGGTTGACGGGACAGAAAATTCACCCCTCCACTTT.